What follows describes a single TCR beta chain. Its binding antigen is unknown. The record has no base qualities; no much larger clone is one base away. TCRbeta CDR3 regions were amplified from genomic DNA using the immunoSEQ Assay, a bias-controlled multiplex PCR. The paper's processing steps were these. The number of nucleated cells in each sample was estimated from the amplification of reference gene primers within the assay. To quantify the absolute abundance of each unique TCRbeta CDR3 rearrangement, sequence reads were collapsed and filtered. For each sample, productive Simpson clonality was calculated by taking the square root of Simpson's diversity index across productive rearrangements. TCRdb re-hosts the immuneACCESS table, in-frame sequences only. Its copies lack some clones; in the studies checked, an unresolved V gene accounts for under half of them, and the cause for the rest is not known. From that table come the V and J calls and clone size; the DNA was used to work out D and trimming. In all, the sample holds over 200,000 clones, and approximately 90% of those were seen once. The leading ten clones occupy roughly 8.6% of the sample.

From its cysteine to its phenylalanine, the CDR3 spans 15 amino acids. The only DNA kept is the CDR3, 45 bases in frame from the first base. V was cut back by 3 bases and J by 4 bases, leaving a gap of 16 bases between them. CDR1 MDHEN and CDR2 SYDVKM were looked up in the germline V gene. Enrolling through a virtual design, the prospective study's participants ranged in age from roughly 18 to 95 years and lived across roughly 24 United States geographic areas. Cohort assignment in the prospective study relied on participant-reported clinical history from a screening survey and a study questionnaire. Recovered participants in ImmuneRACE Cohort 3 were defined by two consecutive negative NP/OP PCR tests, clearance by a healthcare professional, or resolution of symptoms. In the prospective study, mobile phlebotomists collected whole blood, serum and a nasopharyngeal or oropharyngeal swab from each participant. Additional blood draws and questionnaires over an approximately two-month period could optionally be provided by prospective study participants. Prospective study blood samples were shipped either frozen or at room temperature before DNA extraction.

This entry belongs to a study of blood T cell repertoires in COVID-19 (TCRdb year 2020). Turning to the overall study: Samples covering the acute and convalescent phases of COVID-19 were provided by collaborators in the United States, Italy and Spain. The prospective study material was composed of cDNA or gDNA derived from T cells, B-cell-depleted T cells, or PBMCs. The dataset comprised deeply sampled blood TCRbeta repertoires from subjects exposed to, actively infected with, or recovered from COVID-19. A freely available public database, intended as a resource for researchers studying the immune response to SARS-CoV-2, is where the repertoires were released. The samples were drawn from the first 160 participants of the ongoing ImmuneRACE study and from over a thousand subjects provided by 6 global collaborators. Sample metadata almost always included a de-identified subject ID, COVID-19 status, age in years and sex. Where available, HLA class I and class II types were taken from metadata supplied by the sample provider and were not determined by assay-based typing.

Findings and caveats that apply to the study as a whole: The quantity of clinical and demographic metadata differed by source and by participant and was supplied without curation.

The TCR sequence derives from a man aged 35 to 55 who had recovered from COVID-19. The sample consisted of PBMCs or T cells enriched from blood (not recorded which). Recombination connected TRBV28 to TRBJ2-7, with TRBD1 as a weak D call on 6 bases. The nucleotide sequence reads TGTGCCAGCAGTTTCAGGGGTGGAGTGGGATACGAGCAGTACTTC. This codes for CASSFRGGVGYEQYF.